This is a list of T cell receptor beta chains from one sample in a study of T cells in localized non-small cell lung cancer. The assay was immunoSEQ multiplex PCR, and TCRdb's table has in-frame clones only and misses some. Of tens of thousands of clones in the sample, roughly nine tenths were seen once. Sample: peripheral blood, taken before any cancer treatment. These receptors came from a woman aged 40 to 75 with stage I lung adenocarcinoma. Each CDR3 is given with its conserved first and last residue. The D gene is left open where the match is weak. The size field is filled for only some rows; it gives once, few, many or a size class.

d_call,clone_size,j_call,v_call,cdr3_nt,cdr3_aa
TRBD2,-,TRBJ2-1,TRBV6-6,TGTGCCAGCAGCTTGACTAGCGGCTCCTACAATGAGCAGTTCTTC,CASSLTSGSYNEQFF
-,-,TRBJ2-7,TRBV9,TGTGCCAGCAGCGAGTGCCGGGAGCTCTACGAGCAGTACTTC,CASSECRELYEQYF
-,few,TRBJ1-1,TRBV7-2,TGTGCCAGCAGCTTAGACGTCACCTACACTGAAGCTTTCTTT,CASSLDVTYTEAFF
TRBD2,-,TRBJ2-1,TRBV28,TGTGCCAGCAGTTGGCTAGCGGGAGAAAATGAGCAGTTCTTC,CASSWLAGENEQFF
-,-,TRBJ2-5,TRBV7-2,TGTGCCAGCAGCTTCGGGTTAAGGGAGACCCAGTACTTC,CASSFGLRETQYF
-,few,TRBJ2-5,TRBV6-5,TGTGCCAGCACCCTGGGGGAGACCCAGTACTTC,CASTLGETQYF
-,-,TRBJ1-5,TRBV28,TGTGCCAGCAGGAAAAATCAGCCCCAGCATTTT,CASRKNQPQHF
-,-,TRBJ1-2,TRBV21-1,TGTGCCAGCAGGCCCACAGGCTTAGCTAACTATGGCTACACCTTC,CASRPTGLANYGYTF
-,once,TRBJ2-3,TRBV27,TGTGCCAGCAGTAACTTCGGGAGAGAAGATACGCAGTATTTT,CASSNFGREDTQYF
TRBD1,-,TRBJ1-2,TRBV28,TGTGCCAGCAGTACCCCGCGCCCCCCGACAGGGAGCTATGGCTACACCTTC,CASSTPRPPTGSYGYTF
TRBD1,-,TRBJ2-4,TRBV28,TGTGCCAGCAGTCCTCCCGGGACAGGGATTAAAAACATTCAGTACTTC,CASSPPGTGIKNIQYF
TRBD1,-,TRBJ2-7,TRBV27,TGTGCCAGCAGCCCGAGCGGGACAGGGGCGTACGAGCAGTACTTC,CASSPSGTGAYEQYF
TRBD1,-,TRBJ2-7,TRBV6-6,TGTGCCAGCAGTGACCCCGGGACAGGGCCAAGTGGGCAGTACTTC,CASSDPGTGPSGQYF
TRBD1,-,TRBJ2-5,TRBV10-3,TGTGCCATCAGTGGGGGGACAGCGAAAGAGACCCAGTACTTC,CAISGGTAKETQYF
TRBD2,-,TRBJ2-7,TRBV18,TGTGCCAGCTCACGTAGCGGGAGTTCCTACGAGCAGTACTTC,CASSRSGSSYEQYF
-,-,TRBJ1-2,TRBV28,TGTGCCAGCAGTACCCCGGGACGTCGGAATGGCTACACCTTC,CASSTPGRRNGYTF
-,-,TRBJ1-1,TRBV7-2,TGTGCCAGCAGCTTAGGCTCTTCCGGGGGGGCGGCCCTCACTGAAGCTTTCTTT,CASSLGSSGGAALTEAFF
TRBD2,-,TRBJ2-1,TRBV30,TGTGCCTGGAAATCGGGACTAGCGGGAGCCAGTGAGCAGTTCTTC,CAWKSGLAGASEQFF
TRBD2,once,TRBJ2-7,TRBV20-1,TGCAGTGCCAAGCGGGACCACGAGCAGTACTTC,CSAKRDHEQYF
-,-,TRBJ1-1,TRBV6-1,TGTGCCAGCAAGGCAGAGACGAACACTGAAGCTTTCTTT,CASKAETNTEAFF
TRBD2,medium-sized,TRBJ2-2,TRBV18,TGTGCCAGCTCGGGGACTAGCGGGATGGGCGACACCGGGGAGCTGTTTTTT,CASSGTSGMGDTGELFF
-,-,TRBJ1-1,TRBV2,TGTGCCAGCGGGGACGTGGGCGGGCCTGAAGCTTTCTTT,CASGDVGGPEAFF
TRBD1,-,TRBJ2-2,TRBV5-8,TGTGCCAGCAGCTTGAGGGGGCCGAACACCGGGGAGCTGTTTTTT,CASSLRGPNTGELFF
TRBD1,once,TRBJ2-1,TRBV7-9,TGTGCCAGCAGCCTATGGGACAGGGGGTACAATGAGCAGTTCTTC,CASSLWDRGYNEQFF
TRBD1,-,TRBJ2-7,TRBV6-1,TGTGCCAGCGGGGGACAGAGCTCCTACGAGCAGTACTTC,CASGGQSSYEQYF
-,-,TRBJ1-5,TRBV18,TGTGCCAGCTCACTCGGGCAGTATAGCAATCAGCCCCAGCATTTT,CASSLGQYSNQPQHF
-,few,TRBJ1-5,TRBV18,TGTGCCAGCTCCCCGGGAGGGTTAGCTCAGCCCCAGCATTTT,CASSPGGLAQPQHF
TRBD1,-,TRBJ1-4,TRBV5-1,TGCGCCAGCAGCTACCTCGGGACAGGGCAGGGTGAAAAACTGTTTTTT,CASSYLGTGQGEKLFF
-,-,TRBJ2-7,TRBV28,TGTGCCAGCAGTTTAGGGGCGGAGTATGCCTACGAGCAGTACTTC,CASSLGAEYAYEQYF
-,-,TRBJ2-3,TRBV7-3,TGTGCCAGCAGTCTCAGCCAGGACTCGGGTACGCAGTATTTT,CASSLSQDSGTQYF
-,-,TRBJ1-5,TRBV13,TGTGCCAGCTCCGGGCTTCAGACCGATCAGCCCCAGCATTTT,CASSGLQTDQPQHF
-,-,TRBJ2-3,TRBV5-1,TGCGCCAGCAGCCCTTTGGCGGGATTCACAGATACGCAGTATTTT,CASSPLAGFTDTQYF
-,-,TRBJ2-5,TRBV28,TGTGCCAGCAGTTTTTCCTTAATAAAAGAGACCCAGTACTTC,CASSFSLIKETQYF
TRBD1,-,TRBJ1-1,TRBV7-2,TGTGCCAGCAGCTTAATGGAGGGGGCGATCACTGAAGCTTTCTTT,CASSLMEGAITEAFF
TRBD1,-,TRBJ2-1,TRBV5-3,TGTGCCAGAAGCTTGGGACAGGGTGGAAATGAGCAGTTCTTC,CARSLGQGGNEQFF
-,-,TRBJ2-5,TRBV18,TGTGCCAGCTCACCAGGAGTGAAAGAGACCCAGTACTTC,CASSPGVKETQYF
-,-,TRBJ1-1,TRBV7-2,TGTGCCAGCAGCTTAGGAAATAGGAGGAATTCAGCTTTCTTT,CASSLGNRRNSAFF
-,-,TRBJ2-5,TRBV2,TGTGCCAGCAGTGAGATACGCCAAGAGACCCAGTACTTC,CASSEIRQETQYF
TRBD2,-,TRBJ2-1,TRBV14,TGTGCCAGCAGCCATCACACTAGCGGAGCCTACAATGAGCAGTTCTTC,CASSHHTSGAYNEQFF
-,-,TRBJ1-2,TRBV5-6,TGTGCCAGCAGCACTAGACAGCCCGCTAACTATGGCTACACCTTC,CASSTRQPANYGYTF
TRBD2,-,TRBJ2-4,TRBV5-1,TGCGCCAGCAGCCCCGACGGGGGGGGATACAACATTCAGTACTTC,CASSPDGGGYNIQYF
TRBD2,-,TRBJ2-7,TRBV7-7,TGTGCCAGCAGCACATCCCTGGCGGGAGTTTCACCTCCCCTTTACGAGCAGTACTTC,CASSTSLAGVSPPLYEQYF
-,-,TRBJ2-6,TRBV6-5,TGTGCCAGCAGTTACTACGGAAGGGCCAACGTCCTGACTTTC,CASSYYGRANVLTF
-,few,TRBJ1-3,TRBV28,TGTGCCAGCAGTTTAGGTCTAAACACCATATATTTT,CASSLGLNTIYF